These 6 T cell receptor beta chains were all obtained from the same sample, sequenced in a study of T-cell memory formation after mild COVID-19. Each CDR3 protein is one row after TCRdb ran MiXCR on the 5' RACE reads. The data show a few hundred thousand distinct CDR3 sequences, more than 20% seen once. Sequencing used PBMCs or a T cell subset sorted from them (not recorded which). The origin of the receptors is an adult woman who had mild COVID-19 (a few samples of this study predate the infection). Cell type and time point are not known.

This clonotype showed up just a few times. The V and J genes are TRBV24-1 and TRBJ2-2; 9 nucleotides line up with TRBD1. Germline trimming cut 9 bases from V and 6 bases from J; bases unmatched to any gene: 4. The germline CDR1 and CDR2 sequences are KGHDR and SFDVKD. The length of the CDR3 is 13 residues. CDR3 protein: CATGDRVPGELFF. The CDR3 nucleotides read TGTGCCACCGGGGACAGGGTCCCCGGGGAGCTGTTTTTT.

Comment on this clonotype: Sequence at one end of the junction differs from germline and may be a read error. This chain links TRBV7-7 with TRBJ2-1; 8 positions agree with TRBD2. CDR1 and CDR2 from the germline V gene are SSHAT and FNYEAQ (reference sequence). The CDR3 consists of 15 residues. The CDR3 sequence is CASSEAGEGYNEQFF. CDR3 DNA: TGTGCTAGCAGCGAAGCGGGAGAAGGATACAATGAGCAGTTCTTC. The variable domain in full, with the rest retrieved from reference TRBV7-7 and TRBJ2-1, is GAGVSQSPRYKVTKRGQDVTLRCDPISSHATLYWYQQALGQGPEFLTYFNYEAQPDKSGLPSDRFSAERPEGSISTLTIQRTEQRDSAMYRCASSEAGEGYNEQFFGPGTRLTVL.

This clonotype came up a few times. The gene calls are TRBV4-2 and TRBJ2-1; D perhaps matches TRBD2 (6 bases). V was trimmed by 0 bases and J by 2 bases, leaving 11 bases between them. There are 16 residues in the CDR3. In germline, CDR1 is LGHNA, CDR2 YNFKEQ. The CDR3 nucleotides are TGTGCCAGCAGCCAAGATCTTGCGGGAACCTACAATGAGCAGTTCTTC. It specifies CASSQDLAGTYNEQFF.

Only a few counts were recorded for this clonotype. CDR3 nucleotide sequence: TGTGCCAGCAGACCTTATAGCGGGAGTATGTACGAGCAGTACTTC. Its protein is CASRPYSGSMYEQYF. The chain has TRBV7-6 and TRBJ2-7; 9 positions match TRBD2. Germline trimming cut 6 bases from V and 4 bases from J; bases unmatched to any gene: 10. CDR3 length: 15 amino acids. Per the germline V gene, CDR1 is SGHVS and CDR2 is FNYEAQ. The whole variable domain, remainder taken from reference TRBV7-6 and TRBJ2-7, is GAGVSQSPRYKVTKRGQDVALRCDPISGHVSLYWYRQALGQGPEFLTYFNYEAQQDKSGLPNDRFSAERPEGSISTLTIQRTEQRDSAMYRCASRPYSGSMYEQYFGPGTRLTVT.

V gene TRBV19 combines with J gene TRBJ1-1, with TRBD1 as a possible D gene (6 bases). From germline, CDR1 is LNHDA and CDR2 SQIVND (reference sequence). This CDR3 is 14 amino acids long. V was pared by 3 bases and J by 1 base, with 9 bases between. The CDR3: CASSIWGQNTEAFF. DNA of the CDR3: TGTGCCAGTAGTATTTGGGGACAGAACACTGAAGCTTTCTTT.

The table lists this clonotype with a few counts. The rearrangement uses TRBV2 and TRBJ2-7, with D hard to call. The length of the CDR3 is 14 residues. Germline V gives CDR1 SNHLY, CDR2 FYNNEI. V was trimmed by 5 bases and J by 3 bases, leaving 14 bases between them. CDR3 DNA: TGTGCCAGCAGTCTCAACGTACGGAGCTACGAGCAGTACTTC. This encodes CASSLNVRSYEQYF.